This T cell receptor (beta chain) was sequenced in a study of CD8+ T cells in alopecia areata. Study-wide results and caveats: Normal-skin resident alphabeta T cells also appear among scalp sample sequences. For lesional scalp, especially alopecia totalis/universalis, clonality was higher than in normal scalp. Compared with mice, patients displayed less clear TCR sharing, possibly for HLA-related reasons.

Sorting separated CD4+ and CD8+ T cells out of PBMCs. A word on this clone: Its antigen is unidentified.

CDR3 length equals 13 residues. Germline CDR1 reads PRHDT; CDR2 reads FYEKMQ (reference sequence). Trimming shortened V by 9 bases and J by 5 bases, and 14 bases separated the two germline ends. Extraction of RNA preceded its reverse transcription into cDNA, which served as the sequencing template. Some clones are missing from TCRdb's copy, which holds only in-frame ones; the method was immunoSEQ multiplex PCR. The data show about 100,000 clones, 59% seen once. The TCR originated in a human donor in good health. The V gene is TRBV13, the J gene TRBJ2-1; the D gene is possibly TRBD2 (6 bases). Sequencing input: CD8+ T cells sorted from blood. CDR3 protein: CASSGLVNNEQFF. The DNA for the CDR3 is TGTGCCAGTTCGGGACTCGTCAACAATGAGCAGTTCTTC.